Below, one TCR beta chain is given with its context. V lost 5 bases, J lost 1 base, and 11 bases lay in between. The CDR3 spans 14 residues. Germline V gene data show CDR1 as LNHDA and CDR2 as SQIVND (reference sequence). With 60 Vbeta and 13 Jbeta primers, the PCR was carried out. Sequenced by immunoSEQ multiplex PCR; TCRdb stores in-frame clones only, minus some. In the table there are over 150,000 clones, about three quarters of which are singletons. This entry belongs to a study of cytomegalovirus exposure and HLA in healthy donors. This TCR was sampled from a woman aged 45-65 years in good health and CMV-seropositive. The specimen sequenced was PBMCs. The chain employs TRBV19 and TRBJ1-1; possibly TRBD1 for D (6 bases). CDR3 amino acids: CASSLRGQNTEAFF. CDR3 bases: TGTGCCAGTAGTCTCAGGGGACAGAACACTGAAGCTTTCTTT.